Ten or more counts support the clone carrying this T cell receptor beta chain. Its antigen remains unidentified. Relying on iRepertoire HTBI primers and Arm-PCR of CDR3 regions, the team built TCR beta libraries. TCRdb called the multiplex PCR reads again in MiXCR, with one record for every CDR3 protein. This repertoire shows about 450,000 distinct CDR3 sequences, approximately 16% found once; its top ten account for around 10%. The sample comes from a study of regulatory T cells in long-lasting Graves disease. Time point noted: newly diagnosed GD, antithyroid drugs for less than 3 months. There was RNA extracted from PBMCs, and the TCR library was made from it. The CDR3 runs to 16 residues. In germline, CDR1 is ENHRY, CDR2 SYGVKD. Trimming took 3 bases from V and 7 from J; bases not matched to a gene: 11. Overall study results and limits: The TCR repertoire of persistent Graves' patients was less diverse than that of newly diagnosed ones.

In addition, the sample was reused for a study of T cells in Graves' hyperthyroidism and ophthalmopathy.

Source: peripheral blood mononuclear cells (PBMCs), taken at new diagnosis, from a patient treated with antithyroid drugs. This sequence originates from a woman aged 25 to 45 with Graves disease. The V gene is TRBV10-3, the J gene TRBJ2-1, with 8 bases lining up with TRBD2. CDR3 coding DNA: TGTGCCATCAGTGACAGTGGGAGCGGGAGTTTGAATGAGCAGTTCTTC. This sequence encodes CAISDSGSGSLNEQFF.